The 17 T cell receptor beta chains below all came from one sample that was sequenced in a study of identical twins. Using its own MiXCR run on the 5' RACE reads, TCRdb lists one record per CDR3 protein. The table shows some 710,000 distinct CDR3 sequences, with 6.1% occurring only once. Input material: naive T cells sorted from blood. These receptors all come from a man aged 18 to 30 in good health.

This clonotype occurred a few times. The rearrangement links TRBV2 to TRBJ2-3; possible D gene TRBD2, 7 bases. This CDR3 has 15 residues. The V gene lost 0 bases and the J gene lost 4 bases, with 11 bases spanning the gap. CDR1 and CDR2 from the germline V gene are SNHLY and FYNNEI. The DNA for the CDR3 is TGTGCCAGCAGTGAAGCGTACGGGGGGCCAGATACGCAGTATTTT. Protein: CASSEAYGGPDTQYF.

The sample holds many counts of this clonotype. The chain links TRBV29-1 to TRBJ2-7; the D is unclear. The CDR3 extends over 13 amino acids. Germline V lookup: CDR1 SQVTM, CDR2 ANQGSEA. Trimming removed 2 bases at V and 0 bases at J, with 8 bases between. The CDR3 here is CSVELVGSYEQYF. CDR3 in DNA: TGCAGCGTTGAACTAGTAGGCTCCTACGAGCAGTACTTC.

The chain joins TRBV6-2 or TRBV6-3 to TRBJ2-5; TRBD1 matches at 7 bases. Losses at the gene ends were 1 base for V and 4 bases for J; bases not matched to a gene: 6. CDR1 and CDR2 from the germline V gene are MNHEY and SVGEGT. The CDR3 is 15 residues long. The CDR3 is CASSYFRTGGETQYF. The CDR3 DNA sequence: TGTGCCAGCAGTTACTTCCGGACAGGTGGAGAGACCCAGTACTTC.

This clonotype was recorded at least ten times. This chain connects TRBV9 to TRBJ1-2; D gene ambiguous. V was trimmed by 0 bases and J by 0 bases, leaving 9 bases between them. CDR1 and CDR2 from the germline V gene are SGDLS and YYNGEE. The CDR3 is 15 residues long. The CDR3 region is CASSVDGSTNYGYTF. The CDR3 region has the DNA TGTGCCAGCAGCGTAGATGGCAGTACTAACTATGGCTACACCTTC.

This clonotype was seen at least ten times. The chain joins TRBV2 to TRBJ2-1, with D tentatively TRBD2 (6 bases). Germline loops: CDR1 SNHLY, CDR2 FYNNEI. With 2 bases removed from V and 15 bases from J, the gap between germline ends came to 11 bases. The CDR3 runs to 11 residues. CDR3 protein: CASSETEGSFF. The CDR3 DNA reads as TGTGCCAGCAGTGAAACGGAGGGGTCGTTCTTC. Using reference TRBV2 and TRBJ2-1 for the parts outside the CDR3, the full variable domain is EPEVTQTPSHQVTQMGQEVILRCVPISNHLYFYWYRQILGQKVEFLVSFYNNEISEKSEIFDDQFSVERPDGSNFTLKIRSTKLEDSAMYFCASSETEGSFFGPGTRLTVL.

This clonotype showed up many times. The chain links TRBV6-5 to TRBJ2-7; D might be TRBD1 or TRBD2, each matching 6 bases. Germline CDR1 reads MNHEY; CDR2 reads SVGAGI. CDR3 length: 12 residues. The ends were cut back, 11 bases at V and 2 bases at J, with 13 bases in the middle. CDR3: CASGAGPYEQYF. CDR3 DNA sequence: TGTGCCTCGGGGGCGGGACCCTACGAGCAGTACTTC.

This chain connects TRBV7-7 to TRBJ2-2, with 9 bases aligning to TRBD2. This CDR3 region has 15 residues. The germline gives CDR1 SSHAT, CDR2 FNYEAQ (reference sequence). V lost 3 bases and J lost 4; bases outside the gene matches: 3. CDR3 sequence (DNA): TGTGCCAGCAGCTTTAGCGGGAGTGGCACCGGGGAGCTGTTTTTT. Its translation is CASSFSGSGTGELFF.

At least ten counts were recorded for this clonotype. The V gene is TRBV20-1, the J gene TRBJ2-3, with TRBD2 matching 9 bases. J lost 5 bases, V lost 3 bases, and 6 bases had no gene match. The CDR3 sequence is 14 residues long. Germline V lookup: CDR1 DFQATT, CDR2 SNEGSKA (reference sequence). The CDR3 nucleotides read TGCAGTGCTAGTTTTAGCGGGAGTATAGATACGCAGTATTTT. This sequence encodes CSASFSGSIDTQYF.

CDR3 sequence reads: CASSEWDGDEQFF. In nucleotides, the CDR3 is TGTGCCAGCAGTGAATGGGACGGGGATGAGCAGTTCTTC. This chain joins TRBV25-1 and TRBJ2-1; tentatively, D is TRBD1 or TRBD2 (5 bases each). The CDR3 runs 13 residues. Trimming took 1 base from V and 8 from J, leaving 9 bases between them. Germline-derived CDR1 and CDR2 are MGHDK and SYGVNS.

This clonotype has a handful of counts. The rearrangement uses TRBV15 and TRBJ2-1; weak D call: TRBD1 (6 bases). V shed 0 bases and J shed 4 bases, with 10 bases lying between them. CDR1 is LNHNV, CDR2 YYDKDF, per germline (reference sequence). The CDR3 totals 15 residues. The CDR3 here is CATSREYRVYNEQFF. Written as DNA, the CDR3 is TGTGCCACCAGCAGAGAATACAGGGTATACAATGAGCAGTTCTTC. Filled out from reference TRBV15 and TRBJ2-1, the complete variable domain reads DAMVIQNPRYQVTQFGKPVTLSCSQTLNHNVMYWYQQKSSQAPKLLFHYYDKDFNNEADTPDNFQSRRPNTSFCFLDIRSPGLGDTAMYLCATSREYRVYNEQFFGPGTRLTVL.

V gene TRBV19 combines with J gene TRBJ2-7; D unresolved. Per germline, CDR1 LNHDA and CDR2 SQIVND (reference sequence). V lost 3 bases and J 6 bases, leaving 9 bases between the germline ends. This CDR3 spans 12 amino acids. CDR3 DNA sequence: TGTGCCAGTAGTATCCCGCAACGCGAGCAGTACTTC. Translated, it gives CASSIPQREQYF.

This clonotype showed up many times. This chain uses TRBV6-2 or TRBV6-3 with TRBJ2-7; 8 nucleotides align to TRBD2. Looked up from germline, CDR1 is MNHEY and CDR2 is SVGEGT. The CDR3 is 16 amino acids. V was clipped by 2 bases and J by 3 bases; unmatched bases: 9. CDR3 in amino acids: CASSYRELAAYYEQYV. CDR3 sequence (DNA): TGTGCCAGCAGTTACCGAGAACTAGCGGCATACTACGAGCAGTACGTC.

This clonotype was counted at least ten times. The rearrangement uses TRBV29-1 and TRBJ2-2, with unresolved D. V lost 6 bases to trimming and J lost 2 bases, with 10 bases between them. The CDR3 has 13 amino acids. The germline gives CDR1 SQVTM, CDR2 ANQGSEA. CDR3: CSVRGLNTGELFF. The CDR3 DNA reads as TGCAGCGTCCGCGGTCTAAACACCGGGGAGCTGTTTTTT.

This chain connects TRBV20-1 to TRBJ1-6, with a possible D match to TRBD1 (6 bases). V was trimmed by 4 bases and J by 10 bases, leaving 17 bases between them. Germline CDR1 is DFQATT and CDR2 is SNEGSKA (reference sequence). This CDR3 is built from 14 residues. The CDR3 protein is CSAIRQDQGSPLHF. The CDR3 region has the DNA TGCAGTGCTATCCGACAGGATCAGGGATCACCCCTCCACTTT.

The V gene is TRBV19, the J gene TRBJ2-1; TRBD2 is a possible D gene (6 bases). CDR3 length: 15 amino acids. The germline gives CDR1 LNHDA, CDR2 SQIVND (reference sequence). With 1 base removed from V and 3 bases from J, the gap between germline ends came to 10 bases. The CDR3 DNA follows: TGTGCCAGTAGTATAGCGGGAGTGGGCTACAATGAGCAGTTCTTC. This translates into CASSIAGVGYNEQFF.

The CDR3 sequence: CASSLAGQGSYNEQFF. Written as DNA, the CDR3 is TGTGCCAGCAGCTTAGCAGGACAGGGTTCCTACAATGAGCAGTTCTTC. V gene TRBV7-9 combines with J gene TRBJ2-1, with 8 nucleotides matching TRBD1. Germline values: CDR1 SEHNR, CDR2 FQNEAQ (reference sequence). This CDR3 comprises 16 residues. Germline trimming cut 0 bases from V and 1 base from J; bases unmatched to any gene: 2.

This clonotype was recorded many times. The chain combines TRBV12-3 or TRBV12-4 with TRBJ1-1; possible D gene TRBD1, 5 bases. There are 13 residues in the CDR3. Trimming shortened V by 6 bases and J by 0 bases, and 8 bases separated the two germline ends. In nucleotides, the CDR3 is TGTGCCAGCAGAGGGGCTATGAACACTGAAGCTTTCTTT. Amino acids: CASRGAMNTEAFF.